These 21 T cell receptor beta chains originate from one sample sequenced in a study of blood T cell repertoires in COVID-19. The repertoire was sequenced with immunoSEQ multiplex PCR; TCRdb's copy has only in-frame clones and lacks some. The data contain approximately 210,000 clones, 83% of them singletons. The material sequenced was peripheral blood. The receptors were gathered from a woman in her thirties or forties with active or convalescent COVID-19.

There are a few counts of this clone. The chain recombines TRBV3-1 (or the pseudogene TRBV3-2) with TRBJ1-2; D is unclear. Germline V gene sequence: CDR1 LGHDT, CDR2 YNNKEL (reference sequence). This CDR3 spans 13 amino acids. V lost 1 base to trimming and J lost 4 bases, with 7 bases between them. The CDR3 reads CASSQVRGYGYTF. The CDR3 region has the DNA TGTGCCAGCAGCCAAGTACGGGGCTATGGCTACACCTTC.

The gene calls are TRBV21-1 and TRBJ1-5; TRBD1, as called in the table, went unchecked against the DNA. TRBV21-1 is a pseudogene segment. The CDR3 length is 20 residues. This CDR3 is CASSRGRDRGREDSNQPQHF. The CDR3 nucleotides read TGTGCCAGCAGCAGGGGGCGGGACAGGGGGCGCGAAGATAGCAATCAGCCCCAGCATTTT.

The gene calls are TRBV7-8 and TRBJ2-7; tentatively, D is TRBD1 (5 bases). The CDR3 contains 16 residues. The germline V gene encodes CDR1 SGHVS and CDR2 FQNEAQ. Trimming took off 4 bases at V and 5 bases at J, with 21 bases between the two ends. The CDR3 nucleotides are TGTGCCAGCAGCTATTTCCGAGGCAGGGATTCCCACGAGCAGTACTTC. It encodes CASSYFRGRDSHEQYF.

The rearrangement joins TRBV6-5 to TRBJ1-1, with unresolved D. Trimming pared 6 bases from V and 4 bases from J, leaving 12 bases between. This CDR3 has 13 amino acids. Germline values: CDR1 MNHEY, CDR2 SVGAGI. CDR3 DNA sequence: TGTGCCAGCAGACTCCCCGGGTCCACTGAAGCTTTCTTT. This sequence encodes CASRLPGSTEAFF.

The chain has TRBV7-3 and TRBJ2-3; no reliable D call. V gave up 3 bases and J gave up 6 bases, with 7 bases separating them. The CDR3 is made up of 12 amino acids. Germline CDR1 SGHTA, CDR2 FQGTGA. The CDR3 is CASSFYSDTQYF. The CDR3 nucleotides read TGTGCCAGCAGCTTCTACTCGGATACGCAGTATTTT.

The V call is TRBV19, the J call TRBJ1-4; 9 positions agree with TRBD1. The germline CDR1 and CDR2 sequences are LNHDA and SQIVND (reference sequence). The CDR3 runs 17 residues. V was pared by 5 bases and J by 7 bases, with 14 bases of the junction left unmatched. CDR3 sequence reads: CASSGPTGGAGGEKLFF. DNA of the CDR3: TGTGCCAGTAGTGGTCCTACAGGGGGCGCTGGGGGTGAAAAACTGTTTTTT.

This clone was detected only a few times. The genes are TRBV12-3 or TRBV12-4 and TRBJ1-2; D may be TRBD1 (6 bases). V lost 2 bases, J lost 7 bases, and 11 bases lay in between. This CDR3 region has 13 residues. CDR3 protein: CASSLWGPGGYTF. DNA for the CDR3: TGTGCCAGCAGTTTATGGGGGCCCGGTGGCTACACCTTC.

The genes are TRBV7-2 and TRBJ2-1, with D tentatively TRBD2 (6 bases). The CDR3 consists of 12 residues. V lost 5 bases and J lost 12, with 14 bases in between. CDR1 SGHTA and CDR2 FQGNSA come from the germline V gene. The CDR3 loop reads CASSPRSGSQFF. The CDR3 DNA reads as TGTGCCAGCAGCCCGCGGAGCGGGTCGCAGTTCTTC.

V is TRBV11-3 and J is TRBJ1-1, with TRBD1 as a possible D gene (5 bases). There are 17 residues in the CDR3. From germline, CDR1 is SGHNT and CDR2 YENEEA. Trimming removed 6 bases from V and 0 bases from J, with 20 bases in between. CDR3 in amino acids: CASSFSGRTPMNTEAFF. The CDR3 DNA reads as TGTGCCAGCAGTTTTAGCGGTCGGACACCGATGAACACTGAAGCTTTCTTT.

The rearrangement joins TRBV5-4 to TRBJ2-1, with D hard to call. V lost 1 base and J lost 0, with 8 bases in between. Germline V CDR1 and CDR2: SGHNT, YYREEE (reference sequence). The CDR3 spans 15 residues. The CDR3 protein is CASSLLFSSYNEQFF. The CDR3 DNA is TGTGCCAGCAGCTTGCTGTTTAGCTCCTACAATGAGCAGTTCTTC.

This clone turned up a few times. The J gene is TRBJ2-5, the V gene TRBV5-1, with 7 nucleotides matching TRBD1. Germline V gene data show CDR1 as SGHRS and CDR2 as YFSETQ. There are 13 residues in the CDR3. V lost 4 bases and J lost 4; bases outside the gene matches: 4. The CDR3 reads CASSPGQVETQYF. The CDR3 region has the DNA TGCGCCAGCAGCCCCGGACAGGTAGAGACCCAGTACTTC.

The gene calls are TRBV11-2 and TRBJ2-1; 8 nucleotides match TRBD2. Germline V gene lookup returns CDR1 SGHAT and CDR2 FQNNGV. This CDR3 spans 15 amino acids. V lost 3 bases to trimming and J lost 7 bases; unmatched junction nucleotides: 8. The CDR3 protein is CASSLASGSWNEQFF. DNA for the CDR3: TGTGCCAGCAGCTTGGCCAGCGGGAGTTGGAATGAGCAGTTCTTC.

This clone was recorded once. Mismatch with germline at one junction end may stem from a read error. CDR3 in amino acids: CATSQGGQGGAEAFF. The CDR3 DNA reads TGTGCCACCAGCCAAGGGGGACAGGGGGGGGCTGAAGCTTTCTTT. The chain combines TRBV4-2 with TRBJ1-1; 11 nucleotides match TRBD1. The CDR3 length is 15 residues. The germline V gene encodes CDR1 LGHNA and CDR2 YNFKEQ.

The V call is TRBV19, the J call TRBJ2-7; 8 bases align to TRBD1. Germline CDR1 LNHDA, CDR2 SQIVND (reference sequence). With 7 bases clipped from V and 5 bases from J, the junction kept 1 base outside the gene matches. CDR3 length: 11 residues. As DNA, the CDR3 is TGTGCCAGTACGGACAGGGACGAGCAGTACTTC. Translation: CASTDRDEQYF.

This rearrangement joins TRBV30 to TRBJ1-1; possible D gene TRBD1, 5 bases. Between the trimmed V and J ends, which lost 5 bases and 9 bases, there was a span of 22 bases. The CDR3 is 14 amino acids. Germline V gene data show CDR1 as GTSNPN and CDR2 as SVGIG (reference sequence). Here the CDR3 DNA reads TGTGCCTGGCAATTACAGGTGACCACTGAAAAAGCTTTCTTT. Its protein is CAWQLQVTTEKAFF.

The chain couples TRBV19 to TRBJ2-5, with 7 bases aligning to TRBD2. The germline V gene encodes CDR1 LNHDA and CDR2 SQIVND (reference sequence). Losses at the gene ends were 3 bases for V and 2 bases for J; bases not matched to a gene: 15. This CDR3 has 18 residues. As DNA, the CDR3 is TGTGCCAGTAGTATGGACATAGAGGGCGGGGGACCGCAAGAGACCCAGTACTTC. Translation: CASSMDIEGGGPQETQYF.

The chain joins TRBV7-2 to TRBJ2-1; 7 positions match TRBD1. The CDR3 has 15 residues. Germline V lookup: CDR1 SGHTA, CDR2 FQGNSA. The J segment lost 7 bases and the V segment lost 5 bases, leaving 11 bases of the junction unmatched. As DNA, the CDR3 is TGTGCCAGCAGCCTAACAAGGGGGCAAGGGAATGAGCAGTTCTTC. Amino acids: CASSLTRGQGNEQFF.

J is TRBJ1-2 and V is TRBV5-5, with a weak D call TRBD1 (5 bases). Germline CDR1 and CDR2: SGHKS and YYEKEE (reference sequence). The CDR3 is 15 amino acids. The ends were cut back, 1 base at V and 3 bases at J, with 13 bases in the middle. CDR3 nucleotides: TGTGCCAGCAGCTTGAAGTGGGGCCAAGACTATGGCTACACCTTC. As protein: CASSLKWGQDYGYTF.

The chain carries TRBV6-5 and TRBJ1-1; 10 bases match TRBD1. Germline loops: CDR1 MNHEY, CDR2 SVGAGI. The CDR3 extends over 13 amino acids. The V segment lost 11 bases and the J segment 5 bases; nucleotides outside the gene matches: 8. The CDR3, as DNA: TGTGCCGCCGACAGGGGGCGAGGGACTGAAGCTTTCTTT. Its translation is CAADRGRGTEAFF.

The chain joins TRBV10-2 to TRBJ1-1; D is unresolved. Trimming took off 8 bases at V and 0 bases at J, with 16 bases between the two ends. CDR3 size: 15 residues. Looked up from germline, CDR1 is WSHSY and CDR2 is SAAADI. The CDR3 is CASLYDLVMNTEAFF. DNA for the CDR3: TGCGCCAGCCTCTACGATCTGGTCATGAACACTGAAGCTTTCTTT.

The CDR3 reads CASSVEGFPGNTIYF. CDR3 coding DNA: TGTGCCAGCAGCGTAGAGGGGTTCCCCGGAAACACCATATATTTT. The chain is built from TRBV9 and TRBJ1-3; the D gene is possibly TRBD1 (5 bases). CDR1 is SGDLS and CDR2 is YYNGEE in the germline V gene. The CDR3 runs 15 residues. V was cut by 0 bases and J by 4 bases, with 11 bases left in between.